The present T cell receptor (beta chain) was sequenced within a study of T cells in Graves' hyperthyroidism and ophthalmopathy. Study context: At the time of initial diagnosis and before any treatment, peripheral blood was collected. Study outcomes and limitations: Among thyroid clonotypes expanded above 0.001, most also appeared in blood.

The investigators amplified TCR beta CDR3 regions from RNA transcripts. During a first-round RT-PCR of the TCR CDR3, the HTBI primer set was used. Using its own MiXCR run on the multiplex PCR reads, TCRdb lists one record per CDR3 protein. The repertoire holds hundreds of thousands of distinct CDR3 sequences, over 11% seen once, with roughly 24% in the top ten. Patients between 18 and 65 years old had hyperthyroidism, newly diagnosed and lasting under 2 months. Used for diagnoses were clinical symptoms, serum thyroxine and TRAb, thyroid ultrasound and orbital computed tomography. Ten or more counts support this clonotype. Its matching antigen is unknown. This CDR3 comprises 10 residues. CDR1 SNHLY and CDR2 FYNNEI come from the germline V gene. Trimming stripped 8 bases from V and 5 bases from J, with 6 bases between.

The sequence derives from a woman under 40 with Graves' hyperthyroidism. V and J are TRBV2 and TRBJ2-5; no reliable D call. Sequenced: blood. The CDR3 loop reads CASLRETQYF. CDR3 coding DNA: TGTGCCAGCTTACGGGAGACCCAGTACTTC. The complete variable domain, with remaining parts taken from reference TRBV2 and TRBJ2-5, reads EPEVTQTPSHQVTQMGQEVILRCVPISNHLYFYWYRQILGQKVEFLVSFYNNEISEKSEIFDDQFSVERPDGSNFTLKIRSTKLEDSAMYFCASLRETQYFGPGTRLLVL.